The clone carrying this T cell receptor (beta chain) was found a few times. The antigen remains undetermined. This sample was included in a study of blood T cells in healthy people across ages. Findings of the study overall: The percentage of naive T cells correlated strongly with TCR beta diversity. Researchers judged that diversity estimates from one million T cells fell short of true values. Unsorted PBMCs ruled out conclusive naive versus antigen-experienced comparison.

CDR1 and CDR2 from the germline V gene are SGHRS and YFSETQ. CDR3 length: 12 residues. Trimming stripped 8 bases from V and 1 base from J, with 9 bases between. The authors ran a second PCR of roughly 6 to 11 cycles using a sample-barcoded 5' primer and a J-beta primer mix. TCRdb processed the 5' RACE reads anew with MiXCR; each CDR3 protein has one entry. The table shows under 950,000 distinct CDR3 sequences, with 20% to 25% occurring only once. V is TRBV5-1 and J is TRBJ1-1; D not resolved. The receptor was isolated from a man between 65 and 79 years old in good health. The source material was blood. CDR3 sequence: CARDWGNTEAFF. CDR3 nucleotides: TGCGCCAGAGACTGGGGGAACACTGAAGCTTTCTTT.